This entry concerns a single T cell receptor beta chain. The antigen is unknown. J gave up 1 base and V 4 bases, and 9 bases lay outside the gene matches. CDR1 and CDR2 from the germline V gene are SGHRS and YFSETQ. This CDR3 has 16 residues. Some clones are missing from TCRdb's copy, which holds only in-frame ones; the method was immunoSEQ multiplex PCR. The sample lists some 80,000 clones, less than 90% occurring once. The data were obtained in a study of T cell responses to AZD1222 COVID-19 vaccine. Study-wide background: Analyses pooled second doses at about 4 or about 12 weeks. Study-wide results and limits: In a largely white British group with more females than males, clonal diversity was possibly underestimated.

The chain is built from TRBV5-1 and TRBJ1-1; 8 bases line up with TRBD1. Sequencing used peripheral blood, obtained on day 0 of AZD1222 vaccination. This receptor was taken from an adult in good health. The CDR3 protein is CASSRRQGRKNTEAFF. The CDR3 DNA sequence: TGCGCCAGCAGCAGAAGACAGGGGAGGAAGAACACTGAAGCTTTCTTT.